These 27 T cell receptor beta chains came from one sample sequenced in a study of lung T cells in sarcoidosis with Löfgren's syndrome. MiXCR, run by TCRdb on the reads, gives a single entry per CDR3 protein. The table includes some 3,700 distinct CDR3 sequences, about a fifth detected once. Sequencing was performed on CD4+ T cells from bronchoalveolar lavage. All receptors come from a human donor with sarcoidosis (Löfgren's syndrome or another form), or a control subject (not recorded which).

In this sample, this clonotype turned up many times. CDR3 amino acids: CASAPTPTEPGGDTQYF. Written as DNA, the CDR3 is TGCGCCAGCGCACCGACACCGACCGAACCTGGGGGAGATACGCAGTATTTT. The chain recombines TRBV5-1 with TRBJ2-3; D might be TRBD1 or TRBD2, each matching 5 bases. Looked up from germline, CDR1 is SGHRS and CDR2 is YFSETQ. The CDR3 contains 17 residues. Between the trimmed V and J ends, which lost 7 bases and 5 bases, there was a span of 26 bases.

This clonotype showed up just once. This likely comes from a read error, as the CDR3 has no conserved phenylalanine or tryptophan at its end. It is unclear where the CDR3 begins or ends on the DNA, so no DNA is shown, and the CDR3 is as TCRdb lists it. The CDR3 reads CSARGPGEQLL. This chain uses TRBV20-1 with TRBJ2-1; the tabulated D call, TRBD1, remains unverified against the DNA. Termini included, the CDR3 measures 11 amino acids. Germline values: CDR1 DFQATT, CDR2 SNEGSKA (reference sequence).

On this clonotype: The CDR3 ends on some other residue instead of the conserved phenylalanine or tryptophan, so this is likely a read error. V is TRBV5-6 and J is TRBJ2-3, with 9 positions matching TRBD1. The CDR3 sequence is 15 residues long. Germline-derived CDR1 and CDR2 are SGHDT and YYEEEE. V gave up 4 bases and J gave up 3 bases; unmatched junction bases: 6. CDR3 sequence (DNA): TGTGCCAGCAGCACGCGACAGGGGGTTACAGATACGCAGTATCTT. This gives the protein CASSTRQGVTDTQYL.

This clonotype was seen repeatedly, ten times or more. This chain uses TRBV30 with TRBJ2-2, with 11 bases fitting TRBD1. CDR3 length: 15 residues. V shed 3 bases and J 6 bases; nucleotides not matched to a gene: 6. Germline V gives CDR1 GTSNPN, CDR2 SVGIG (reference sequence). This chain's CDR3 is CAWSTGTGGAGELFF. CDR3 nucleotide sequence: TGTGCCTGGAGCACGGGGACAGGGGGAGCCGGGGAGCTGTTTTTT.

Relative to its sample, this clonotype is medium-sized (0.01 to 0.1%). The V and J genes are TRBV4-3 and TRBJ2-7; 10 bases fit TRBD1. The V gene's germline CDR1 is LGHNA and CDR2 YSLEER. The V and J ends lost 0 bases and 6 bases, in that order; junction bases with no gene match: 14. The CDR3 length is 18 residues. DNA of the CDR3: TGCGCCAGCAGCCAAGATTGGGGGAAATGGACAGGGGGTAGCGAGCAGTACTTC. Amino acids: CASSQDWGKWTGGSEQYF.

In this sample, this clonotype is medium-sized. This chain joins TRBV20-1 and TRBJ2-3, with D tentatively TRBD1 (5 bases). The V end lost 5 bases, the J end lost 2 bases, and 17 bases lay between the germline ends. Germline assignment: CDR1 DFQATT and CDR2 SNEGSKA (reference sequence). The CDR3 loop spans 15 amino acids. CDR3 DNA sequence: TGCAGTGCTCTCTCCAGTAGGGGTGTCACAGATACGCAGTATTTT. Translation gives CSALSSRGVTDTQYF.

In its sample, this clonotype is medium-sized. The V gene is TRBV4-1, the J gene TRBJ2-7, with 9 bases fitting TRBD1. J was trimmed by 3 bases and V by 5 bases; bases with no gene match: 2. Germline V gene lookup returns CDR1 MGHRA and CDR2 YSYEKL. The CDR3 contains 13 residues. Written as DNA, the CDR3 is TGCGCCAGCAGCATGGGACAGGGCTACGAGCAGTACTTC. Translation gives CASSMGQGYEQYF.

In this sample, this clonotype is medium-sized. The genes are TRBV3-1 and TRBJ2-1; tentatively, D is TRBD1 (6 bases). The CDR3 is 15 amino acids. The germline V and J ends were trimmed by 4 bases and 4 bases, with 14 bases remaining between them. The germline V gene encodes CDR1 LGHDT and CDR2 YNNKEL (reference sequence). CDR3 nucleotides: TGTGCCAGCAGCCCCCTCGGGACAACGTACAATGAGCAGTTCTTC. Protein sequence: CASSPLGTTYNEQFF.

This clonotype was picked up one time. The J gene is TRBJ1-5, the V gene TRBV14; 7 bases fit TRBD1. V was pared by 4 bases and J by 9 bases, with 12 bases of the junction left unmatched. The CDR3 has 15 residues. CDR1 is SGHDN and CDR2 is FVKESK in the germline V gene. The CDR3: CASSRAGGQSAPQHF. The CDR3 DNA follows: TGTGCCAGCAGCCGGGCGGGGGGACAGAGTGCGCCCCAGCATTTT.

This clonotype is classed as medium-sized. The rearrangement joins TRBV10-3 to TRBJ1-1; D gene unclear. This CDR3 is built from 13 residues. The germline V gene has CDR1 ENHRY and CDR2 SYGVKD. V lost 4 bases and J lost 1, with 7 bases in between. The CDR3: CAISGLPNTEAFF. DNA of the CDR3: TGTGCCATCAGTGGCCTGCCGAACACTGAAGCTTTCTTT.

By share of the sample, this clonotype is large. The chain links TRBV6-2 or TRBV6-3 to TRBJ2-1, with TRBD2 matching over 14 bases. The V and J ends lost 5 bases and 8 bases, in that order; junction bases with no gene match: 11. This CDR3 contains 17 residues. Germline assignment: CDR1 MNHEY and CDR2 SVGEGT. CDR3 sequence reads: CASSHSAGTSGSDEQFF. Here the CDR3 DNA reads TGTGCCAGCAGTCATTCCGCCGGGACTAGCGGGAGTGATGAGCAGTTCTTC.

By share, this clonotype ranks as medium-sized (0.01 to 0.1%). J is TRBJ1-2 and V is TRBV20-1; 7 bases are shared with TRBD1. Germline lookup yields CDR1 DFQATT and CDR2 SNEGSKA (reference sequence). There are 13 residues in the CDR3. The ends lost 4 bases at V and 3 bases at J; junction bases unmatched: 5. CDR3 loop: CSAKLTGDYGYTF. Here the CDR3 DNA reads TGCAGTGCTAAACTTACAGGGGACTATGGCTACACCTTC.

For the CDR3, the DNA is TGTGCCAGCAGTCGGACAGGGACCTACGAGCAGTACGTC. Translated: CASSRTGTYEQYV. The chain joins TRBV6-6 to TRBJ2-7, with 8 positions matching TRBD1. V was clipped by 5 bases and J by 2 bases; unmatched bases: 2. The V gene's germline CDR1 is MNHNY and CDR2 SVGAGI (reference sequence). The CDR3 runs to 13 residues.

By share, this clonotype ranks as medium-sized. This sequence joins TRBV7-2 and TRBJ1-1; D not resolved. Germline V lookup: CDR1 SGHTA, CDR2 FQGNSA. V was pared by 5 bases and J by 4 bases, with 8 bases between. The CDR3 is 12 amino acids. The CDR3 coding sequence is TGTGCCAGCAGCCCCACTAGCACTGAAGCTTTCTTT. The encoded protein is CASSPTSTEAFF.

By share, this clonotype counts as medium-sized (0.01 to 0.1%). This chain connects TRBV28 to TRBJ1-2; D perhaps matches TRBD1 (5 bases). The CDR3 has 12 amino acids. V was cut by 5 bases and J by 7 bases, with 11 bases left in between. In germline, CDR1 is MDHEN, CDR2 SYDVKM. The CDR3 is CASSLQGSGYTF. The CDR3 bases are TGTGCCAGCAGTCTCCAGGGTAGTGGCTACACCTTC.

This clonotype was counted ten times or more. The chain joins TRBV5-1 to TRBJ1-6; D unresolved. The CDR3 is 11 amino acids. V lost 0 bases and J lost 12, with 4 bases in between. Germline-derived CDR1 and CDR2 are SGHRS and YFSETQ. CDR3 DNA sequence: TGCGCCAGCAGCTTGGGGGGACCCCTCCACTTT. Its translation is CASSLGGPLHF.

This clonotype is labeled medium-sized. This chain links TRBV14 with TRBJ1-1; 7 bases fit TRBD1. The germline V gene has CDR1 SGHDN and CDR2 FVKESK. The CDR3 runs 16 residues. The J segment lost 4 bases and the V segment lost 4 bases, leaving 12 bases of the junction unmatched. The CDR3 spells CASSPTGLGRTTEAFF. The DNA of the CDR3 is TGTGCCAGCAGCCCGACAGGGTTGGGGAGGACCACTGAAGCTTTCTTT.

The genes are TRBV28 and TRBJ1-4, with a weak D call TRBD1 (5 bases). The CDR3 has 15 residues. V was shortened by 3 bases and J by 4 bases, with 12 bases between the two germline ends. Germline CDR1 and CDR2: MDHEN and SYDVKM. The CDR3 DNA follows: TGTGCCAGCAGTTTGTTAGGGGCAGATAATGAAAAACTGTTTTTT. Translated: CASSLLGADNEKLFF.

In its sample, this clonotype ranks as medium-sized. At one end the junction does not follow the germline gene, possibly because of a read error. The chain links TRBV7-7 to TRBJ2-3, with D hard to call. The germline CDR1 and CDR2 sequences are SSHAT and FNYEAQ (reference sequence). This CDR3 is built from 15 residues. The CDR3 loop is CASSLFGDGADTQYF. The DNA of the CDR3 is TGTGCTAGCAGCTTATTCGGAGATGGCGCAGATACGCAGTATTTT.

This clonotype was detected ten times or more. The V call is TRBV4-1, the J call TRBJ2-1, with 9 bases fitting TRBD1. This CDR3 has 14 amino acids. Germline CDR1 MGHRA, CDR2 YSYEKL. Trimming removed 3 bases from V and 7 bases from J; junction bases left unmatched: 4. CDR3 coding DNA: TGCGCCAGCAGCCAGGCCGGACAGGGGAATGAGCAGTTCTTC. Translating gives CASSQAGQGNEQFF.

By sample share, this clonotype is medium-sized. V and J are TRBV28 and TRBJ2-1; TRBD2 aligns across 9 bases. V lost 7 bases, J lost 12 bases, and 10 bases stayed unmatched. This CDR3 spans 13 amino acids. Germline V lookup: CDR1 MDHEN, CDR2 SYDVKM. The CDR3 coding sequence is TGTGCCAGCATATGGCGGGAGGGTAATAGGCAGTTCTTC. Translated: CASIWREGNRQFF.

This clonotype was seen many times. The chain is built from TRBV18 and TRBJ1-1; TRBD1 is a possible D gene (5 bases). Germline V gives CDR1 KGHSH, CDR2 LQKENI. Trimming removed 6 bases at V and 1 base at J, with 12 bases between. The CDR3 spans 14 residues. The CDR3 DNA follows: TGTGCCAGCTCGGGGGTTGGGAAGAACACTGAAGCTTTCTTT. This encodes CASSGVGKNTEAFF.

Judged by abundance, this clonotype is medium-sized. CDR3 in amino acids: CASSLRTNEKLFF. CDR3 nucleotides: TGTGCCAGCAGTTTGAGAACTAATGAAAAACTGTTTTTT. The chain employs TRBV27 and TRBJ1-4; the D is unclear. Trimming cost V 3 bases and J 1 base, with 3 bases left between them. This CDR3 spans 13 amino acids. Germline CDR1 is MNHEY and CDR2 is SMNVEV (reference sequence).

This clonotype has more than one count but fewer than ten. A clone one base away is much larger, so this may be a read error. V gene TRBV5-5 combines with J gene TRBJ2-2; D not resolved. V lost 5 bases, J lost 4 bases, and 6 bases lay in between. Germline V gene lookup returns CDR1 SGHKS and CDR2 YYEKEE (reference sequence). CDR3 length equals 12 residues. In nucleotides, the CDR3 is TGTGCCAGCAGTTGGAGCACCGGGGAGCTGTTTTTT. Amino acids: CASSWSTGELFF.

This clonotype was seen at least ten times. V gene TRBV12-3 or TRBV12-4 combines with J gene TRBJ1-2; 7 bases line up with TRBD1. The CDR3 length is 14 residues. With V trimmed by 6 bases and J by 5 bases, 9 bases remained unmatched. The CDR3 DNA sequence: TGTGCCAGCAGACACAGGGGAAGCATATATGGCTACACCTTC. Its translation is CASRHRGSIYGYTF.

With respect to this clonotype: Here the CDR3 omits its conserved ending phenylalanine or tryptophan, so a read error is the likely source. The CDR3 spells CAIKFGGRGTDTQYL. The CDR3, as DNA: TGTGCCATCAAGTTCGGCGGCAGGGGGACAGATACGCAGTATCTT. This chain links TRBV10-3 with TRBJ2-3; 7 bases are shared with TRBD1. Germline CDR1 and CDR2: ENHRY and SYGVKD. The length of the CDR3 is 15 residues. With V trimmed by 7 bases and J by 3 bases, 10 bases remained unmatched.

This clonotype was observed a handful of times. A read error may be the cause here, since a much bigger clone is one base away. DNA for the CDR3: TGCAGCGTTGAAGGCTCGCGCGGGAAACCCTACAATGGGCAGTTCTTC. Translation: CSVEGSRGKPYNGQFF. The gene calls are TRBV29-1 and TRBJ2-1; maybe TRBD2 (6 bases). Germline-derived CDR1 and CDR2 are SQVTM and ANQGSEA. CDR3 size: 16 residues.